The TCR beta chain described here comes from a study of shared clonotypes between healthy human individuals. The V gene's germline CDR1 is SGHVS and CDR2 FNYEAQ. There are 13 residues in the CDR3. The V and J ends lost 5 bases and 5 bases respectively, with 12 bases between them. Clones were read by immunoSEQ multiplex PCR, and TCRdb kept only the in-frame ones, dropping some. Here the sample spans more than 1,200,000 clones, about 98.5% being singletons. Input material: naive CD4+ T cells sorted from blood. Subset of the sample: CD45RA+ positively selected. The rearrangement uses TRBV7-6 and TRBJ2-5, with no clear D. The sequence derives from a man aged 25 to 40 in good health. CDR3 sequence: CASSAYRTETQYF. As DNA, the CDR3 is TGTGCCAGCAGCGCCTACCGTACGGAGACCCAGTACTTC.